This passage covers 27 T cell receptor beta chains from one sample sequenced in a study of OX40 agonist ivuxolimab in advanced cancers. TCRdb's copy holds only in-frame clones and misses some; the assay was immunoSEQ multiplex PCR. The table lists about 40,000 clones, roughly four fifths of them singletons. Sequenced here: CD4+ or CD8+ T cells sorted from blood, sampled in a trial of the OX40 agonist ivuxolimab. The receptors derive from an adult with an advanced solid tumor such as melanoma, head and neck, liver or kidney cancer.

V gene TRBV9 combines with J gene TRBJ2-5; 15 nucleotides agree with TRBD2. Germline CDR1 and CDR2: SGDLS and YYNGEE. V shed 5 bases and J 5 bases; nucleotides not matched to a gene: 4. The length of the CDR3 is 15 residues. In DNA form, the CDR3 reads TGTGCCAGCAGTGTCGGACTAGCGGGAGGGGAGACCCAGTACTTC. It is translated as CASSVGLAGGETQYF.

Comments on this clone: The identical CDR3 is also encoded by other nucleotide sequences in the sample. The chain employs TRBV5-1 and TRBJ1-5; D ambiguous. Trimming removed 0 bases from V and 0 bases from J, with 7 bases in between. Germline V gene data show CDR1 as SGHRS and CDR2 as YFSETQ. This CDR3 is built from 15 residues. CDR3 sequence (DNA): TGCGCCAGCAGCTTGGGGGTTAATAGCAATCAGCCCCAGCATTTT. Residues: CASSLGVNSNQPQHF.

The V gene is TRBV7-2, the J gene TRBJ2-3, with 7 bases aligning to TRBD1. Germline CDR1 reads SGHTA; CDR2 reads FQGNSA. Losses at the gene ends were 1 base for V and 6 bases for J; bases not matched to a gene: 4. This CDR3 comprises 14 residues. Written as DNA, the CDR3 is TGTGCCAGCAGCTTAGTTAGGGGGCTCGATACGCAGTATTTT. Protein sequence: CASSLVRGLDTQYF.

V and J are TRBV4-2 and TRBJ2-7; 8 bases are shared with TRBD1. Germline assignment: CDR1 LGHNA and CDR2 YNFKEQ. V lost 4 bases to trimming and J lost 2 bases; unmatched junction nucleotides: 10. This CDR3 has 16 amino acids. CDR3 residues: CASSPRTGHLTYEQYF. CDR3 sequence (DNA): TGTGCCAGCAGCCCCCGGACAGGGCACCTCACCTACGAGCAGTACTTC.

This clone was recorded only once. The germline gene is not matched at one end of the junction; a read error may be the cause. The CDR3 DNA is TGTGCTAGCAGCCCCAAGCGGGGGGGGAACAATGAGCAGTTCTTC. Protein: CASSPKRGGNNEQFF. This chain joins TRBV7-7 and TRBJ2-1; 10 bases map to TRBD2. The germline V gene has CDR1 SSHAT and CDR2 FNYEAQ (reference sequence). There are 15 residues in the CDR3.

The chain employs TRBV29-1 and TRBJ2-5; no reliable D call. V was shortened by 5 bases and J by 5 bases, with 12 bases between the two germline ends. CDR1 and CDR2 from the germline V gene are SQVTM and ANQGSEA. This CDR3 has 12 residues. CDR3 coding DNA: TGCAGCGTTTGGAAGGGCCTGGAGACCCAGTACTTC. Residues: CSVWKGLETQYF.

The chain has TRBV21-1 and TRBJ2-3; the table's D call, TRBD2, has no DNA check behind it. TRBV21-1 is noted as a pseudogene. This CDR3 has 17 amino acids. CDR3 residues: CASTQTSGRDRADTQYF. CDR3 nucleotides: TGTGCCAGCACCCAGACTAGCGGGAGGGATCGGGCAGATACGCAGTATTTT.

The rearrangement uses TRBV6-6 and TRBJ2-5, with 9 bases fitting TRBD1. The CDR3 runs to 13 residues. V lost 9 bases to trimming and J lost 5 bases; unmatched junction nucleotides: 7. Germline-derived CDR1 and CDR2 are MNHNY and SVGAGI (reference sequence). The DNA for the CDR3 is TGTGCCAGTAGGGGACAGGGCAGGGAGACCCAGTACTTC. Translation gives CASRGQGRETQYF.

The chain uses TRBV7-6 and TRBJ2-3; 8 bases match TRBD2. In germline, CDR1 is SGHVS, CDR2 FNYEAQ. This CDR3 contains 15 residues. Trimming took 1 base from V and 3 from J; bases not matched to a gene: 3. CDR3 sequence: CASSLGGGLTDTQYF. The CDR3 nucleotides read TGTGCCAGCAGCTTAGGCGGGGGGCTTACAGATACGCAGTATTTT.

The chain recombines TRBV6-5 with TRBJ2-7; 7 bases align to TRBD1. In germline, CDR1 is MNHEY, CDR2 SVGAGI. The CDR3 spans 15 residues. J was trimmed by 3 bases and V by 0 bases; bases with no gene match: 5. The CDR3 region has the DNA TGTGCCAGCAGTTACTCTTTTGGACAGGACTACGAGCAGTACTTC. This gives the protein CASSYSFGQDYEQYF.

This clone has more than one count but fewer than ten. This chain connects TRBV14 to TRBJ1-1; no clear D gene. The CDR3 sequence is 14 residues long. Trimming left V 2 bases short and J 2 bases short, with 9 bases between. The germline gives CDR1 SGHDN, CDR2 FVKESK. The CDR3 DNA reads as TGTGCCAGCAGCCAAAGGTCACTTAACACTGAAGCTTTCTTT. Translated, it gives CASSQRSLNTEAFF.

This chain links TRBV5-3 with TRBJ2-3; the D gene could be TRBD1 or TRBD2 (7 bases each). TRBV5-3 is placed among ORFs of uncertain function. The V end was cut by 9 bases, the J end by 4 bases, with 18 bases between. The CDR3 has 14 amino acids. CDR3 sequence reads: CATSGGARADTQYF. In DNA form, the CDR3 reads TGTGCCACTTCAGGGGGGGCGCGAGCAGATACGCAGTATTTT.

The V call is TRBV15, the J call TRBJ2-5; TRBD2 matches 10 bases. Germline V lookup: CDR1 LNHNV, CDR2 YYDKDF (reference sequence). After removal of 5 bases from V and 5 bases from J, the junction contained 8 bases not matched to a gene. The CDR3 has 15 amino acids. The CDR3 loop reads CATSGVAGGRETQYF. The DNA for the CDR3 is TGTGCCACCAGCGGGGTAGCGGGAGGTCGGGAGACCCAGTACTTC.

This chain uses TRBV7-9 with TRBJ1-2; D not resolved. CDR1 is SEHNR and CDR2 is FQNEAQ in the germline V gene (reference sequence). Deletions cut 1 base from V and 5 bases from J, with 8 bases between. The CDR3 is 13 amino acids. This chain's CDR3 is CASSLDGAYGYTF. For the CDR3, the DNA is TGTGCCAGCAGCTTAGATGGCGCTTATGGCTACACCTTC. The complete variable domain, with remaining parts taken from reference TRBV7-9 and TRBJ1-2, reads DTGVSQNPRHKITKRGQNVTFRCDPISEHNRLYWYRQTLGQGPEFLTYFQNEAQLEKSRLLSDRFSAERPKGSFSTLEIQRTEQGDSAMYLCASSLDGAYGYTFGSGTRLTVV.

Comments on this clone: Other DNA sequences in this specimen translate into the identical CDR3. The J gene is TRBJ1-1, the V gene TRBV19; 9 bases are shared with TRBD1. Germline V gives CDR1 LNHDA, CDR2 SQIVND (reference sequence). V lost 6 bases, J lost 1 base, and 3 bases stayed unmatched. The CDR3 is made up of 14 amino acids. CDR3 sequence reads: CASSIQGANTEAFF. The CDR3 DNA reads as TGTGCCAGTAGCATACAGGGGGCGAACACTGAAGCTTTCTTT.

The rearrangement joins TRBV7-9 to TRBJ2-7; tentatively, D is TRBD2 (5 bases). Germline-derived CDR1 and CDR2 are SEHNR and FQNEAQ (reference sequence). Trimming removed 0 bases from V and 6 bases from J, with 9 bases in between. CDR3 size: 13 residues. CDR3 sequence (DNA): TGTGCCAGCAGCTTAGCGGGCGGAGGCGAGCAGTACTTC. Translating gives CASSLAGGGEQYF.

This clone was recorded once. The chain carries TRBV5-6 and TRBJ1-5; TRBD1 might be the D (5 bases). CDR3 length: 16 amino acids. V lost 4 bases, J lost 3 bases, and 17 bases lay in between. Germline values: CDR1 SGHDT, CDR2 YYEEEE. The CDR3 protein is CASSRADTLFNQPQHF. The DNA for the CDR3 is TGTGCCAGCAGCCGAGCGGACACGCTCTTCAATCAGCCCCAGCATTTT.

This chain connects TRBV5-1 to TRBJ1-4; tentatively, D is TRBD1 (6 bases). The germline V gene has CDR1 SGHRS and CDR2 YFSETQ. The CDR3 sequence is 15 residues long. Trimming took off 4 bases at V and 7 bases at J, with 17 bases between the two ends. The CDR3 spells CASSGLQGEGEKLFF. CDR3 in DNA: TGCGCCAGCAGCGGACTACAGGGTGAGGGTGAAAAACTGTTTTTT.

The CDR3: CASSYSETGQNSPLHF. The CDR3 bases are TGTGCCAGCAGTTACTCCGAGACAGGGCAAAATTCACCCCTCCACTTT. The chain recombines TRBV6-6 with TRBJ1-6; 7 bases align to TRBD1. The CDR3 runs 16 residues. Unmatched junction bases numbered 6, after V lost 0 bases and J lost 7 bases. Germline CDR1 and CDR2: MNHNY and SVGAGI (reference sequence).

The chain joins TRBV18 to TRBJ2-1; D is perhaps TRBD2 (5 bases). The CDR3 has 13 residues. From germline, CDR1 is KGHSH and CDR2 LQKENI. Trimming removed 4 bases from V and 4 bases from J, with 8 bases in between. CDR3 nucleotide sequence: TGTGCCAGCTCACTACTAGATTACAATGAGCAGTTCTTC. Translation: CASSLLDYNEQFF.

The chain has TRBV28 and TRBJ1-2, with D perhaps TRBD1 (5 bases). The CDR3 runs to 12 residues. Germline CDR1 reads MDHEN; CDR2 reads SYDVKM. V was trimmed by 7 bases and J by 4 bases, leaving 10 bases between them. CDR3 sequence (DNA): TGTGCCAGCACGGGGGAGATCTATGGCTACACCTTC. Its protein product is CASTGEIYGYTF.

This clone was seen only a few times. The chain uses TRBV11-1 and TRBJ2-2, with D hard to call. The CDR3 loop spans 12 amino acids. Germline CDR1 reads SGHAT; CDR2 reads FQDESV (reference sequence). Trimming cost V 6 bases and J 5 bases, with 7 bases left between them. Here the CDR3 reads CASSFITGELFF. The CDR3 nucleotides read TGTGCCAGCAGTTTTATAACCGGGGAGCTGTTTTTT.

The chain is built from TRBV6-5 and TRBJ2-3; tentatively, D is TRBD1 (5 bases). This CDR3 is 14 amino acids long. Looked up from germline, CDR1 is MNHEY and CDR2 is SVGAGI. V was cut by 6 bases and J by 0 bases, with 10 bases left in between. The DNA of the CDR3 is TGTGCCAGCAGCCTTAGGACAAGCACAGATACGCAGTATTTT. This translates into CASSLRTSTDTQYF.

This chain joins TRBV5-6 and TRBJ2-3, with D possibly matching TRBD1 (6 bases). The germline gives CDR1 SGHDT, CDR2 YYEEEE. Trimming took off 1 base at V and 4 bases at J, with 13 bases between the two ends. The CDR3 is 15 amino acids. The CDR3 nucleotides read TGTGCCAGCAGCTTGTTCGGCAGGGGTGCAGATACGCAGTATTTT. Protein product: CASSLFGRGADTQYF.

The chain links TRBV7-2 to TRBJ2-7, with 14 bases matching TRBD2. This CDR3 is built from 18 residues. The germline gives CDR1 SGHTA, CDR2 FQGNSA. The trim removed 5 bases at V and 5 bases at J, leaving 14 bases unmatched. CDR3 sequence: CASSLGTSGSKGFHEQYF. The DNA of the CDR3 is TGTGCCAGCAGCCTTGGGACTAGCGGGAGTAAAGGCTTCCACGAGCAGTACTTC. Using reference TRBV7-2 and TRBJ2-7 for the parts outside the CDR3, the full variable domain is GAGVSQSPSNKVTEKGKDVELRCDPISGHTALYWYRQSLGQGLEFLIYFQGNSAPDKSGLPSDRFSAERTGGSVSTLTIQRTQQEDSAVYLCASSLGTSGSKGFHEQYFGPGTRLTVT.

This clone appeared once. The V and J genes are TRBV6-5 and TRBJ2-7; D gene unclear. Germline V gene sequence: CDR1 MNHEY, CDR2 SVGAGI. This CDR3 region has 14 residues. Trimming left V 5 bases short and J 2 bases short, with 13 bases between. The CDR3 bases are TGTGCCAGCAGTGAGATTTACAGAACCTACGAGCAGTACTTC. This translates into CASSEIYRTYEQYF.

The J gene is TRBJ2-6, the V gene TRBV7-3; D gene unclear. V was trimmed by 5 bases and J by 2 bases, leaving 10 bases between them. CDR1 and CDR2 from the germline V gene are SGHTA and FQGTGA. The CDR3 loop spans 15 amino acids. Here the CDR3 DNA reads TGTGCCAGCAGCGACGGGCCAGCTGGGGCCAACGTCCTGACTTTC. It translates to CASSDGPAGANVLTF.